The 24 T cell receptor beta chains presented below share a single source sample, sequenced in a study of shared T cell receptors in the human thymus. Using immunoSEQ multiplex PCR, the repertoire was profiled, and TCRdb retains in-frame clones only, with some absent. Of 540,000 or so clones listed, more than 75% are singletons. These data are also associated with another study on human thymus T cells.

What was sequenced was thymocytes. The receptors originated from a boy in the first two years of life with a congenital heart defect.

The chain links TRBV4-3 to TRBJ1-2, with D possibly matching TRBD1 (5 bases). The CDR3 runs 12 residues. Trimming cost V 4 bases and J 3 bases, with 6 bases left between them. Germline lookup yields CDR1 LGHNA and CDR2 YSLEER. Here the CDR3 reads CASSPGDYGYTF. The DNA for the CDR3 is TGCGCCAGCAGCCCGGGGGACTATGGCTACACCTTC.

This clone was observed a handful of times. The chain links TRBV5-1 to TRBJ2-1; no clear D gene. This CDR3 spans 16 amino acids. The germline V and J ends were trimmed by 4 bases and 0 bases, with 14 bases remaining between them. Germline V gene data show CDR1 as SGHRS and CDR2 as YFSETQ. The CDR3 nucleotides are TGCGCCAGCAGCCCGGCCGGATGGAGCTCCTACAATGAGCAGTTCTTC. Translated, it gives CASSPAGWSSYNEQFF.

The chain recombines TRBV7-9 with TRBJ1-1; weak D call: TRBD1 (5 bases). Trimming cost V 6 bases and J 0 bases, with 14 bases left between them. The germline gives CDR1 SEHNR, CDR2 FQNEAQ (reference sequence). The CDR3 is made up of 15 amino acids. CDR3 bases: TGTGCCAGCAGGGTGGGGGGTCCGGTGAACACTGAAGCTTTCTTT. It translates to CASRVGGPVNTEAFF.

The chain recombines TRBV11-2 with TRBJ2-4, with TRBD2 identical over 10 bases. CDR3 length: 19 residues. The germline gives CDR1 SGHAT, CDR2 FQNNGV. The V and J ends lost 1 base and 8 bases, in that order; junction bases with no gene match: 17. As DNA, the CDR3 is TGTGCCAGCAGCTTAGGTGCCAGTAGGGCCCCGAGCGGGAGGGACATTCAGTACTTC. It translates to CASSLGASRAPSGRDIQYF.

The V gene is TRBV4-3, the J gene TRBJ2-7, with TRBD1 matching 7 bases. The CDR3 has 15 amino acids. V was clipped by 1 base and J by 3 bases; unmatched bases: 6. The germline CDR1 and CDR2 sequences are LGHNA and YSLEER. The CDR3, as DNA: TGCGCCAGCAGCCAAGGGACAGGACCGAACTACGAGCAGTACTTC. Its protein is CASSQGTGPNYEQYF.

V and J are TRBV4-3 and TRBJ2-7, with TRBD2 matching over 10 bases. The germline gives CDR1 LGHNA, CDR2 YSLEER. This CDR3 region has 15 residues. The V segment lost 3 bases and the J segment 8 bases; nucleotides outside the gene matches: 10. CDR3 bases: TGCGCCAGCAGCCATGGCCTAGCGGGAGCCGACAAGCAGTACTTC. Translation gives CASSHGLAGADKQYF.

This rearrangement joins TRBV6-1 to TRBJ2-5; 10 bases fit TRBD2. Germline trimming cut 2 bases from V and 6 bases from J; bases unmatched to any gene: 6. The CDR3 totals 15 residues. Germline V gives CDR1 MNHNS, CDR2 SASEGT. This chain's CDR3 is CASSELLAGVKTQYF. The CDR3 coding sequence is TGTGCCAGCAGTGAACTTCTAGCGGGAGTGAAGACCCAGTACTTC.

V is TRBV11-3 and J is TRBJ2-1; 7 nucleotides line up with TRBD1. Germline CDR1 and CDR2: SGHNT and YENEEA. V lost 8 bases and J lost 4; bases outside the gene matches: 8. This CDR3 region has 14 residues. In DNA form, the CDR3 reads TGTGCCAGCTCCTCGAGGGACAGTTACAATGAGCAGTTCTTC. Its protein is CASSSRDSYNEQFF.

The chain uses TRBV27 and TRBJ2-7; 8 bases agree with TRBD1. CDR1 and CDR2 from the germline V gene are MNHEY and SMNVEV (reference sequence). CDR3 length: 12 residues. Losses at the gene ends were 3 bases for V and 6 bases for J; bases not matched to a gene: 1. Written as DNA, the CDR3 is TGTGCCAGCAGTTTCACAGGGGGCGAGCAGTACTTC. The encoded protein is CASSFTGGEQYF.

The V and J genes are TRBV5-1 and TRBJ2-7; 8 bases fit TRBD2. With 1 base clipped from V and 1 base from J, the junction kept 4 bases outside the gene matches. The germline V gene has CDR1 SGHRS and CDR2 YFSETQ. The CDR3 has 15 residues. CDR3 sequence reads: CASSLPGTRSYEQYF. The CDR3 nucleotides read TGCGCCAGCAGCTTGCCCGGGACTAGATCCTACGAGCAGTACTTC. Full variable domain (remainder filled in from reference TRBV5-1 and TRBJ2-7): KAGVTQTPRYLIKTRGQQVTLSCSPISGHRSVSWYQQTPGQGLQFLFEYFSETQRNKGNFPGRFSGRQFSNSRSEMNVSTLELGDSALYLCASSLPGTRSYEQYFGPGTRLTVT.

The gene calls are TRBV4-3 and TRBJ2-1; 10 bases are a match to TRBD1. The CDR3 spans 19 residues. Trimming removed 3 bases from V and 0 bases from J; junction bases left unmatched: 11. Germline lookup yields CDR1 LGHNA and CDR2 YSLEER. The CDR3 nucleotides read TGCGCCAGCAGCCACCGGACAGGGGGTACCGCCAGCTCCTACAATGAGCAGTTCTTC. Its protein is CASSHRTGGTASSYNEQFF.

This clone was seen a few times. V gene TRBV28 combines with J gene TRBJ1-3, with no clear D. V was shortened by 6 bases and J by 0 bases, with 21 bases between the two germline ends. The CDR3 is 18 amino acids. CDR1 MDHEN and CDR2 SYDVKM come from the germline V gene. The CDR3 coding sequence is TGTGCCAGCAGGCCTATCCCCCCGCCTTCGCTCTCTGGAAACACCATATATTTT. This sequence encodes CASRPIPPPSLSGNTIYF.

The rearrangement joins TRBV27 to TRBJ2-3; tentatively, D is TRBD2 (5 bases). V lost 3 bases and J lost 1, with 8 bases in between. CDR3 length: 14 residues. The germline gives CDR1 MNHEY, CDR2 SMNVEV (reference sequence). CDR3 region: CASSFGVGTDTQYF. DNA for the CDR3: TGTGCCAGCAGTTTCGGGGTAGGCACAGATACGCAGTATTTT.

The V and J genes are TRBV9 and TRBJ1-4; possible D gene TRBD1, 5 bases. Trimming removed 1 base at V and 5 bases at J, with 21 bases between. The CDR3 runs to 18 residues. Per germline, CDR1 SGDLS and CDR2 YYNGEE. The CDR3 region has the DNA TGTGCCAGCAGCGTATCGGCAGGGCCTCCATTGTGGAATGAAAAACTGTTTTTT. It specifies CASSVSAGPPLWNEKLFF.

The chain carries TRBV25-1 and TRBJ2-1, with D perhaps TRBD2 (6 bases). Per germline, CDR1 MGHDK and CDR2 SYGVNS. This CDR3 region has 15 residues. V lost 2 bases to trimming and J lost 5 bases, with 13 bases between them. The CDR3 DNA reads as TGTGCCAGCAGTGAAATTGGGCGGGGAGACAATGAGCAGTTCTTC. It translates to CASSEIGRGDNEQFF.

The chain employs TRBV11-2 and TRBJ2-7; tentative D call: TRBD2 (5 bases). The germline CDR1 and CDR2 sequences are SGHAT and FQNNGV. The CDR3 contains 14 residues. Trimming took 5 bases from V and 0 from J, leaving 11 bases between them. CDR3 in DNA: TGTGCCAGCAGCACACGTGGGAGCTCCTACGAGCAGTACTTC. This gives the protein CASSTRGSSYEQYF.

V gene TRBV30 combines with J gene TRBJ2-3; D uncertain. The germline V and J ends were trimmed by 5 bases and 4 bases, with 4 bases remaining between them. The CDR3 loop spans 10 amino acids. The germline gives CDR1 GTSNPN, CDR2 SVGIG (reference sequence). CDR3 protein: CAWGADTQYF. The CDR3 DNA reads as TGTGCCTGGGGAGCAGATACGCAGTATTTT.

The sample holds one count of this clone. The chain carries TRBV6-5 and TRBJ2-5, with 12 bases aligning to TRBD2. The CDR3 sequence is 14 residues long. The V segment lost 4 bases and the J segment 5 bases; nucleotides outside the gene matches: 2. Germline V gene sequence: CDR1 MNHEY, CDR2 SVGAGI. The CDR3 bases are TGTGCCAGCAGTTTGACTAGCGGGGGTGAGACCCAGTACTTC. Amino acids: CASSLTSGGETQYF.

The V call is TRBV7-2, the J call TRBJ2-7, with 8 bases aligning to TRBD2. CDR1 SGHTA and CDR2 FQGNSA come from the germline V gene. The junction had 9 bases not matched to a gene; V was cut back by 7 bases and J by 4 bases. CDR3 length: 14 residues. CDR3 residues: CASTIGGEGYEQYF. The CDR3 region has the DNA TGTGCCAGCACCATCGGGGGGGAGGGGTACGAGCAGTACTTC.

The chain couples TRBV11-2 to TRBJ1-3; no reliable D call. The CDR3 has 18 amino acids. The germline CDR1 and CDR2 sequences are SGHAT and FQNNGV. V dropped 5 bases and J dropped 4 bases, with 24 bases sitting between them. The CDR3 is CASSTAPWAADLGNTIYF. CDR3 in DNA: TGTGCCAGCAGCACCGCCCCCTGGGCAGCGGATCTGGGAAACACCATATATTTT.

This clone was found once. The CDR3 DNA sequence: TGTGCCAGCAGCCAGGGACTAGCGGGAGTTAAGGATGAGCAGTTCTTC. This encodes CASSQGLAGVKDEQFF. J is TRBJ2-1 and V is TRBV5-6, with TRBD2 matching over 14 bases. CDR1 SGHDT and CDR2 YYEEEE come from the germline V gene. The CDR3 consists of 16 residues. Losses at the gene ends were 4 bases for V and 8 bases for J; bases not matched to a gene: 8.

CDR3 DNA: TGTGCCAGCAGTGAAGCCGGGGAACCAACTAATGAAAAACTGTTTTTT. It specifies CASSEAGEPTNEKLFF. The chain employs TRBV2 and TRBJ1-4, with unresolved D. The ends were cut back, 0 bases at V and 0 bases at J, with 8 bases in the middle. The CDR3 is made up of 16 amino acids. Germline lookup yields CDR1 SNHLY and CDR2 FYNNEI. Based on the CDR3 plus reference TRBV2 and TRBJ1-4, the full variable domain is EPEVTQTPSHQVTQMGQEVILRCVPISNHLYFYWYRQILGQKVEFLVSFYNNEISEKSEIFDDQFSVERPDGSNFTLKIRSTKLEDSAMYFCASSEAGEPTNEKLFFGSGTQLSVL.

V and J are TRBV20-1 and TRBJ1-2; possible D gene TRBD1, 5 bases. CDR1 is DFQATT, CDR2 SNEGSKA, per germline (reference sequence). V gave up 4 bases and J gave up 7 bases, with 10 bases separating them. This CDR3 comprises 11 residues. The CDR3 is CSATTATGYTF. For the CDR3, the DNA is TGCAGTGCTACGACAGCGACTGGCTACACCTTC.

The J gene is TRBJ2-1, the V gene TRBV4-3; 12 bases are a match to TRBD2. The CDR3 extends over 15 amino acids. The ends lost 11 bases at V and 6 bases at J; junction bases unmatched: 11. Germline V gives CDR1 LGHNA, CDR2 YSLEER. The CDR3, as DNA: TGCGCCGATGGGACTAGCGGGCTTTTTGGCAATGAGCAGTTCTTC. This gives the protein CADGTSGLFGNEQFF.